This T cell receptor (beta chain) is from a study of human T cells and chemical hapten exposure (dated by TCRdb to the early 2020s). The study in broad terms: For sensitization, 2% DPC in acetone was applied to a roughly 2 cm by roughly 2 cm area of upper inner arm skin. Throughout the study period of approximately 23 weeks, patients also received therapeutic DPC doses to the scalp every week. Patch tests used Finn chambers with 0.01% DPC on the upper back, scored after 6 days by International Contact Dermatitis Research Group standards. The patient cohort, mostly female, included alopecia areata with under or over 50% scalp involvement, alopecia totalis and alopecia universalis. Libraries were pooled for sequencing, and per-sample TCR yields varied mainly because of small differences in library volumes within the pool. This study followed changes in the peripheral blood TCR repertoire in vivo during primary and secondary sensitization of alopecia patients to the hapten diphenylcyclopropenone (DPC). Blood samples were taken from patients before sensitization (week 0) and then at 2, 6 and about 24 weeks after DPC sensitization. About 30 alopecia patients provided blood for TCR sequencing at one to four time points (pre-sensitization, 2, 6 and 24 weeks). Beyond this particular receptor, the publication reports: Because all patients had alopecia, a presumed autoimmune disease, the immune response of the patients might differ from that of healthy individuals. Significantly more large CDR3 similarity clusters were formed by expanded TCRs than by pre-sensitization or healthy control sets, consistent with antigen-driven responses. Repeated subsampling changed both the strength of the expansion versus patch-test correlation and the threshold at which that correlation became significant. Patch test score correlated positively with the number of PT1 expanded TCRs, reaching significance at thresholds 8, 16 and 32 but not at 4. DPC sensitization did not change how many TCRs were above 1 in 1000 frequency, and no evidence was found of alterations in global repertoire structure.

The time point label here, explained by the study, means: patch test 3, about 24 weeks after DPC sensitization. According to the study, the label for this sample's treatment or condition signals: therapeutic diphenylcyclopropenone sensitization with weekly scalp DPC. At each patch-test visit, blood was drawn before the patch test was applied. Patients were eligible if aged 18 to 70, diagnosed with alopecia and judged suitable for DPC therapy, and pregnant patients were excluded. Total RNA was extracted from unfractionated whole blood collected in Tempus Blood RNA tubes. This clonotype was observed a handful of times. Its antigen remains undetermined. Base-call qualities are not available, and no considerably larger clone is one nucleotide away. Preparation of the library involved RACE. Sequenced using a NextSeq 500. During library preparation, unique molecular identifiers were attached to individual cDNA molecules so that TCRs could be counted in a quantitative, reproducible way. For every blood RNA sample, sequencing covered both the TCR alpha and TCR beta chains. Turning to the authors' computational methods: The median number of TCRs per sample was around 100,000, ranging from about 23,224 to 750,000. The Decombinator software suite was used to annotate the V, J and CDR3 of the TCR reads. Every sample was subsampled to the same number of TCRs (28,000) for the PS versus PT1 abundance plots. Expanded TCRs were defined as absent before sensitization and observed at least eight times at the 2-week time point. TCRdb trimmed public reads at Q25 via fastp, called clones via MiXCR and kept in-frame beta chains. All rows with the same CDR3 protein become a single entry with the most common DNA and genes. The V and J calls were determined by TCRdb, not by the authors. Recorded for this sample are 180,000 or so distinct CDR3 sequences; around 23% of them occurred a single time. The ten largest make up approximately 2.5% of the sample.

Sample: whole blood, taken in connection with sensitization to the hapten diphenylcyclopropenone (DPC). The receptor was isolated from a woman in her 40s with alopecia areata. Some clones in this sample may be carry-over from other donors' samples.

The DNA sequence is TGTGCCTGGAGTGTACTCAGTAGGGCAGATACGCAGTATTTT. It is translated as CAWSVLSRADTQYF. Recombination linked TRBV30 to TRBJ2-3; the D gene identity is not certain. The CDR3 goes from the cysteine to the phenylalanine over 14 residues. The CDR3 DNA has 42 bases and is translated from base 1. Via the germline V gene (reference sequence), CDR1 is GTSNPN and CDR2 SVGIG. Trimming costs V 0 bases and J 4 bases, and their ends lie 11 bases apart.